What follows are 14 T cell receptor beta chains derived from one specimen sequenced in a study of blood T cells in healthy people across ages. A sample-barcoded 5' primer and a J-beta primer mix were used in a second PCR of about 6 to 12 cycles. TCRdb reprocessed the 5' RACE reads with MiXCR, giving one entry per CDR3 protein. The repertoire holds roughly 1,500,000 distinct CDR3 sequences, with approximately 38% as singletons. Sequencing was carried out using blood. These receptors came from a woman aged 18-29 years in good health.

The CDR3 nucleotides read TGTGCCAGCAGTGAGGGTTTCGAAAAACTGTTTTTT. It is translated as CASSEGFEKLFF. The V and J genes are TRBV2 and TRBJ1-4; D is unclear. The CDR3 is made up of 12 amino acids. Germline V lookup: CDR1 SNHLY, CDR2 FYNNEI. V lost 3 bases and J lost 8, with 7 bases in between. Combining the CDR3 with reference TRBV2 and TRBJ1-4 gives the whole variable domain EPEVTQTPSHQVTQMGQEVILRCVPISNHLYFYWYRQILGQKVEFLVSFYNNEISEKSEIFDDQFSVERPDGSNFTLKIRSTKLEDSAMYFCASSEGFEKLFFGSGTQLSVL.

This clonotype occurred many times. Its ends do not fully match the called genes, so a read error is possible. This chain uses TRBV7-2 with TRBJ1-5; D is undetermined. Germline CDR1 reads SGHTA; CDR2 reads FQGNSA. This CDR3 spans 12 amino acids. CDR3 in amino acids: CASSLPNQPQHF. The CDR3 DNA is TGCGCCAGCAGCCTACCTAATCAGCCCCAGCATTTT.

This rearrangement joins TRBV2 to TRBJ2-7; TRBD1 is a possible D gene (5 bases). This CDR3 contains 17 residues. Germline V gene data show CDR1 as SNHLY and CDR2 as FYNNEI. Trimming removed 4 bases from V and 2 bases from J, with 21 bases in between. This chain's CDR3 is CASSGVGPRTPTYEQYF. CDR3 DNA sequence: TGTGCCAGCAGTGGGGTCGGTCCACGGACACCGACCTACGAGCAGTACTTC.

The rearrangement joins TRBV20-1 to TRBJ2-1; perhaps D is TRBD1 or TRBD2 (5 bases each). The CDR3 length is 13 residues. Germline V gene sequence: CDR1 DFQATT, CDR2 SNEGSKA (reference sequence). The CDR3 here is CSPGTPSYNEQFF. CDR3 in DNA: TGCAGCCCCGGGACCCCCTCCTACAATGAGCAGTTCTTC.

The CDR3 nucleotides are TGCAGCGGGGAGGGGGAGCAGAACACTGAAGCTTTCTTT. As protein: CSGEGEQNTEAFF. The chain is built from TRBV29-1 and TRBJ1-1; maybe TRBD1 (6 bases). Germline V CDR1 and CDR2: SQVTM, ANQGSEA. The CDR3 has 13 residues. V lost 7 bases to trimming and J lost 1 base, with 13 bases between them.

The chain joins TRBV27 to TRBJ2-3; D not certain. The CDR3 totals 14 residues. CDR1 and CDR2 from the germline V gene are MNHEY and SMNVEV (reference sequence). V lost 8 bases and J lost 2, with 14 bases in between. The CDR3 loop is CASGGWAVTDTQYF. In DNA, the CDR3 is TGTGCCAGCGGCGGTTGGGCTGTCACAGATACGCAGTATTTT.

This clonotype was detected a few times. The chain uses TRBV5-1 and TRBJ2-3; D gene ambiguous. The germline V and J ends were trimmed by 0 bases and 0 bases, with 8 bases remaining between them. The germline V gene has CDR1 SGHRS and CDR2 YFSETQ. This CDR3 contains 15 residues. CDR3 protein: CASSLETASTDTQYF. CDR3 coding DNA: TGCGCCAGCAGCTTGGAGACGGCTAGCACAGATACGCAGTATTTT.

With regard to this clonotype: A read error is possible here, since a much larger clone lies one base away. The CDR3 loop is CSVVGLARETQYF. The CDR3 DNA reads TGCAGCGTTGTGGGACTAGCACGGGAGACCCAGTACTTC. The rearrangement uses TRBV29-1 and TRBJ2-5; 9 bases are a match to TRBD2. The V gene's germline CDR1 is SQVTM and CDR2 ANQGSEA. Trimming cost V 4 bases and J 5 bases; bases outside gene matches: 5. The CDR3 is 13 residues long.

This clonotype was seen a handful of times. The chain is built from TRBV7-2 and TRBJ2-7; 8 nucleotides line up with TRBD1. This CDR3 is built from 14 residues. J was trimmed by 3 bases and V by 4 bases; bases with no gene match: 5. Per the germline V gene, CDR1 is SGHTA and CDR2 is FQGNSA. The CDR3 here is CASSYQGQGYEQYF. The CDR3 nucleotides are TGTGCCAGCAGCTACCAAGGACAGGGCTACGAGCAGTACTTC. Together with reference TRBV7-2 and TRBJ2-7, the CDR3 gives the full variable domain: GAGVSQSPSNKVTEKGKDVELRCDPISGHTALYWYRQSLGQGLEFLIYFQGNSAPDKSGLPSDRFSAERTGGSVSTLTIQRTQQEDSAVYLCASSYQGQGYEQYFGPGTRLTVT.

This sequence joins TRBV24-1 and TRBJ2-7, with a tentative D call TRBD1 (6 bases). The V gene lost 8 bases and the J gene lost 10 bases, with 17 bases spanning the gap. Germline CDR1 and CDR2: KGHDR and SFDVKD. The CDR3 has 12 residues. The CDR3 region is CATTNSQGVQYF. For the CDR3, the DNA is TGTGCCACCACAAATTCACAGGGTGTTCAGTACTTC.

This clonotype turned up a few times. The gene calls are TRBV6-6 and TRBJ1-3; D not certain. The CDR3 is made up of 12 amino acids. V was clipped by 2 bases and J by 6 bases, with 5 bases between them. Germline lookup yields CDR1 MNHNY and CDR2 SVGAGI (reference sequence). CDR3 DNA: TGTGCCAGCAGTTACGGGATAAACACCATATATTTT. It translates to CASSYGINTIYF.

This clonotype turned up a few times. This rearrangement joins TRBV2 to TRBJ2-1; 7 nucleotides line up with TRBD2. The CDR3 totals 14 residues. After removal of 7 bases from V and 3 bases from J, the junction contained 6 bases not matched to a gene. CDR1 and CDR2 from the germline V gene are SNHLY and FYNNEI. CDR3 DNA sequence: TGTGCCAGCAATTTTGGCGGGAGCTACAATGAGCAGTTCTTC. It codes for CASNFGGSYNEQFF.

The rearrangement links TRBV10-3 to TRBJ1-2, with D unclear. The length of the CDR3 is 14 residues. V gave up 7 bases and J gave up 1 base, with 13 bases separating them. The V gene's germline CDR1 is ENHRY and CDR2 SYGVKD. CDR3 nucleotides: TGTGCCATCACTGGCAGCCCGCTTAACTATGGCTACACCTTC. Protein sequence: CAITGSPLNYGYTF.

Of note for this clonotype: This sequence may be a read error, since a much larger clone differs from it by one base. The J gene is TRBJ2-4, the V gene TRBV5-5; D possibly corresponds to TRBD2 (5 bases). The J call may be in error: the DNA end matches TRBJ2-7 better. In germline, CDR1 is SGHKS, CDR2 YYEKEE (reference sequence). The CDR3 is 16 residues long. The CDR3 DNA reads as TGTGCCAGCAGCCCCTCGGTTGATTATCGGGGCTACGAGCAGTACTTC. As protein: CASSPSVDYRGYEQYF.